This TCR beta chain was sequenced during a study of blood T cell repertoires in COVID-19. Study summary: Italy, Spain and the United States were the sources of the convalescent and acute COVID-19 samples. PBMCs, B-cell-depleted T cells, or T cells were the source of the cDNA or gDNA that made up the material.

Per the study methods: Scientists estimated how many nucleated cells there were by amplifying reference gene primers. TCRdb keeps only in-frame clones here, not all; method: immunoSEQ multiplex PCR. V and J calls and clone size are given by that table; D and trimming were obtained from the DNA. In the table there are more than 150,000 clones, around 90% of which are singletons. Sequenced input: peripheral blood. This TCR was sampled from a man in his forties with acute or convalescent COVID-19.

DNA of the CDR3: TGCAGCGTTAACGAGGGTGGCTACACCTTC. It translates to CSVNEGGYTF. This sequence joins TRBV29-1 and TRBJ1-2; no clear D gene. V was cut by 5 bases and J by 7 bases, with 8 bases left in between. The germline V gene has CDR1 SQVTM and CDR2 ANQGSEA. This CDR3 contains 10 residues.